The 28 T cell receptor beta chains below were found in one sample sequenced in a study of blood T cell repertoires in COVID-19. The protocol was immunoSEQ multiplex PCR, while the TCRdb copy is restricted to in-frame clones and leaves out a portion. The sample comprises under 200,000 clones, 88% of which are singletons, and around 1.5% rests with the top ten. The sequenced sample was peripheral blood. The source is a young man with active or convalescent COVID-19.

The chain couples TRBV6-5 to TRBJ2-1, with D maybe TRBD2 (5 bases). The CDR3 runs to 14 residues. CDR1 MNHEY and CDR2 SVGAGI come from the germline V gene. Deletions cut 6 bases from V and 6 bases from J, with 15 bases between. The DNA for the CDR3 is TGTGCCAGCAGCTGGGCGGAGGTTTCCAATGAGCAGTTCTTC. It is translated as CASSWAEVSNEQFF.

The rearrangement joins TRBV6-1 to TRBJ1-5; D may be TRBD1 (6 bases). The CDR3 consists of 16 residues. Looked up from germline, CDR1 is MNHNS and CDR2 is SASEGT. The V end was cut by 1 base, the J end by 4 bases, with 14 bases between. This CDR3 is CASSEVGARGNQPQHF. The CDR3, as DNA: TGTGCCAGCAGTGAAGTTGGCGCCAGGGGAAATCAGCCCCAGCATTTT.

The rearrangement links TRBV7-2 to TRBJ1-5; D gene ambiguous. The CDR3 totals 15 residues. Trimming shortened V by 5 bases and J by 0 bases, and 11 bases separated the two germline ends. Looked up from germline, CDR1 is SGHTA and CDR2 is FQGNSA. CDR3 DNA sequence: TGTGCCAGCAGCCTTACGGTCACTAGCAATCAGCCCCAGCATTTT. This codes for CASSLTVTSNQPQHF.

This chain connects TRBV18 to TRBJ1-3, with TRBD1 matching 9 bases. J gave up 4 bases and V 2 bases, and 6 bases lay outside the gene matches. Germline V gives CDR1 KGHSH, CDR2 LQKENI. CDR3 length: 16 amino acids. Here the CDR3 reads CASSPFGQGTGNTIYF. CDR3 DNA sequence: TGTGCCAGCTCACCATTCGGACAGGGGACCGGAAACACCATATATTTT.

This clone has only one observation. This sequence joins TRBV19 and TRBJ2-1, with 13 bases aligning to TRBD2. The CDR3 has 16 amino acids. Germline lookup yields CDR1 LNHDA and CDR2 SQIVND (reference sequence). The V segment lost 4 bases and the J segment 10 bases; nucleotides outside the gene matches: 10. CDR3 coding DNA: TGTGCCAGTAGTAAACCAGGACTAGCGGGGGTCCTGGAGCAGTTCTTC. Translating it yields CASSKPGLAGVLEQFF. The whole variable domain, remainder taken from reference TRBV19 and TRBJ2-1, is DGGITQSPKYLFRKEGQNVTLSCEQNLNHDAMYWYRQDPGQGLRLIYYSQIVNDFQKGDIAEGYSVSREKKESFPLTVTSAQKNPTAFYLCASSKPGLAGVLEQFFGPGTRLTVL.

V is TRBV14 and J is TRBJ1-1; unclear D gene. Germline-derived CDR1 and CDR2 are SGHDN and FVKESK. The CDR3 contains 13 residues. The V and J ends lost 8 bases and 0 bases respectively, with 10 bases between them. CDR3 sequence (DNA): TGTGCCAGCGCTGGAGGGCTGAACACTGAAGCTTTCTTT. Translated, it gives CASAGGLNTEAFF.

This chain joins TRBV18 and TRBJ1-2; 9 nucleotides match TRBD1. With 3 bases clipped from V and 4 bases from J, the junction kept 6 bases outside the gene matches. Germline CDR1 KGHSH, CDR2 LQKENI. The CDR3 has 15 residues. CDR3 in DNA: TGTGCCAGCTCACCTTCGGACAGGGGCGGCTATGGCTACACCTTC. This sequence encodes CASSPSDRGGYGYTF. The full variable domain, completed using reference TRBV18 and TRBJ1-2, is NAGVMQNPRHLVRRRGQEARLRCSPMKGHSHVYWYRQLPEEGLKFMVYLQKENIIDESGMPKERFSAEFPKEGPSILRIQQVVRGDSAAYFCASSPSDRGGYGYTFGSGTRLTVV.

The gene calls are TRBV25-1 and TRBJ2-3; no reliable D call. Per germline, CDR1 MGHDK and CDR2 SYGVNS. The CDR3 has 13 amino acids. The germline V and J ends were trimmed by 7 bases and 0 bases, with 8 bases remaining between them. CDR3 bases: TGTGCCAGCACAGTACAAAGCACAGATACGCAGTATTTT. Its translation: CASTVQSTDTQYF.

The CDR3 DNA reads as TGTGCCAGCAGTAAACTAGCGGGGGACTACGAGCAGTACTTC. This translates into CASSKLAGDYEQYF. This chain uses TRBV3-1 (or the pseudogene TRBV3-2) with TRBJ2-7, with 11 bases matching TRBD2. Trimming took 6 bases from V and 3 from J; bases not matched to a gene: 4. The CDR3 contains 14 residues. Germline V gene data show CDR1 as LGHDT and CDR2 as YNNKEL (reference sequence).

The chain joins TRBV6-5 to TRBJ1-5; 7 bases map to TRBD1. CDR1 and CDR2 (germline): MNHEY, SVGAGI. J was trimmed by 4 bases and V by 5 bases; bases with no gene match: 2. This CDR3 comprises 13 residues. The CDR3 bases are TGTGCCAGCAGTCCACAGGGGAATCAGCCCCAGCATTTT. It translates to CASSPQGNQPQHF.

This sequence joins TRBV5-1 and TRBJ2-5, with a possible D match to TRBD1 (5 bases). CDR1 is SGHRS and CDR2 is YFSETQ in the germline V gene. Trimming stripped 4 bases from V and 4 bases from J, with 14 bases between. CDR3 length: 14 amino acids. CDR3 sequence (DNA): TGCGCCAGCAGCCCTGACAGTTTTCGAGAGACCCAGTACTTC. Amino acids: CASSPDSFRETQYF.

The chain carries TRBV5-4 and TRBJ2-5; the D is unclear. The length of the CDR3 is 14 residues. Trimming pared 1 base from V and 1 base from J, leaving 8 bases between. CDR1 is SGHNT, CDR2 YYREEE, per germline (reference sequence). The CDR3 spells CASSLRSGQETQYF. In nucleotides, the CDR3 is TGTGCCAGCAGCTTGCGTTCAGGCCAAGAGACCCAGTACTTC.

This chain links TRBV18 with TRBJ1-5; possibly TRBD1 for D (6 bases). Trimming stripped 4 bases from V and 4 bases from J, with 8 bases between. Germline V gives CDR1 KGHSH, CDR2 LQKENI. The CDR3 is made up of 13 amino acids. The CDR3 loop reads CASSQQGNQPQHF. The CDR3 DNA sequence: TGTGCCAGCTCACAACAGGGTAATCAGCCCCAGCATTTT.

This clone turned up a few times. The V call is TRBV3-1 (or the pseudogene TRBV3-2), the J call TRBJ1-1, with D possibly being TRBD1 (5 bases). The CDR3 spans 17 residues. CDR1 and CDR2 from the germline V gene are LGHDT and YNNKEL (reference sequence). Trimming left V 0 bases short and J 6 bases short, with 20 bases between. CDR3 sequence (DNA): TGTGCCAGCAGCCAAGATCCGCAGGGAGGCCGTCCCTCTGAAGCTTTCTTT. This sequence encodes CASSQDPQGGRPSEAFF.

The V and J genes are TRBV30 and TRBJ2-1; 10 bases map to TRBD1. Germline V gene lookup returns CDR1 GTSNPN and CDR2 SVGIG (reference sequence). The V gene end was trimmed by 1 base and the J gene end by 8 bases; junction bases not matched to a gene: 8. The CDR3 is 15 amino acids. CDR3 bases: TGTGCCTGGAGTGGGGGACAGGGGTCGCTCCATGAGCAGTTCTTC. Translating gives CAWSGGQGSLHEQFF.

The J gene is TRBJ1-1, the V gene TRBV9; unclear D gene. The germline V and J ends were trimmed by 1 base and 1 base, with 5 bases remaining between them. The germline gives CDR1 SGDLS, CDR2 YYNGEE. This CDR3 contains 13 residues. The DNA for the CDR3 is TGTGCCAGCAGCGTACAGGAGAACACTGAAGCTTTCTTT. This gives the protein CASSVQENTEAFF.

About this clone itself: The same CDR3 also results from other DNA sequences found in this sample. V and J are TRBV6-5 and TRBJ2-5; a weak D match, TRBD2 (6 bases). V was shortened by 6 bases and J by 5 bases, with 10 bases between the two germline ends. Germline CDR1 is MNHEY and CDR2 is SVGAGI. There are 12 residues in the CDR3. This chain's CDR3 is CASSSRGETQYF. The CDR3 DNA reads TGTGCCAGCAGCTCCCGGGGGGAGACCCAGTACTTC.

The chain employs TRBV21-1 and TRBJ1-5. TRBV21-1 is a recognized pseudogene. The CDR3 length is 11 residues. The CDR3 loop reads CASSRRGPQHF. CDR3 DNA: TGTGCCAGCAGCAGGAGGGGGCCCCAGCATTTT.

The chain carries TRBV6-6 and TRBJ2-3; D ambiguous. Deletions cut 6 bases from V and 3 bases from J, with 19 bases between. This CDR3 has 16 residues. CDR1 and CDR2 from the germline V gene are MNHNY and SVGAGI (reference sequence). CDR3 amino acids: CASRVISETLTDTQYF. CDR3 bases: TGTGCCAGCAGAGTTATAAGCGAGACCTTAACAGATACGCAGTATTTT.

The chain carries TRBV2 and TRBJ2-7, with TRBD2 matching over 7 bases. Trimming at V came to 1 base and at J to 4 bases, leaving 7 bases not matched to a gene. The length of the CDR3 is 15 residues. Per the germline V gene, CDR1 is SNHLY and CDR2 is FYNNEI. The CDR3 here is CASSEEAGDGYEQYF. The CDR3 DNA sequence: TGTGCCAGCAGTGAAGAGGCGGGAGATGGTTACGAGCAGTACTTC.

This rearrangement joins TRBV7-8 to TRBJ1-2; D is perhaps TRBD1 (5 bases). The CDR3 has 15 amino acids. Germline CDR1 and CDR2: SGHVS and FQNEAQ. V was clipped by 0 bases and J by 4 bases, with 12 bases between them. The CDR3 spells CASSLAGDSFYGYTF. In DNA, the CDR3 is TGTGCCAGCAGCTTAGCAGGTGACAGCTTCTATGGCTACACCTTC.

The J gene is TRBJ1-6, the V gene TRBV19, with D unresolved. CDR3 length: 16 residues. CDR1 and CDR2 from the germline V gene are LNHDA and SQIVND (reference sequence). The V end lost 2 bases, the J end lost 7 bases, and 15 bases lay between the germline ends. The CDR3 DNA reads as TGTGCCAGTAGTATATACCACCGCGCTATCAATTCACCCCTCCACTTT. This sequence encodes CASSIYHRAINSPLHF.

Worth noting for this clone: The same CDR3 is also encoded by other DNA sequences in this sample. The chain joins TRBV3-1 (or the pseudogene TRBV3-2) to TRBJ1-1, with 8 positions matching TRBD1. CDR1 and CDR2 (germline): LGHDT, YNNKEL (reference sequence). CDR3 length equals 14 residues. V lost 4 bases, J lost 1 base, and 2 bases stayed unmatched. In nucleotides, the CDR3 is TGTGCCAGCAGCCCCACAGGGGGGAACACTGAAGCTTTCTTT. This sequence encodes CASSPTGGNTEAFF.

The CDR3 spells CASRVTGATYEQYF. The CDR3, as DNA: TGTGCCAGCAGAGTTACAGGGGCAACCTACGAGCAGTACTTC. The chain is built from TRBV6-5 and TRBJ2-7; 7 bases are shared with TRBD1. This CDR3 comprises 14 residues. With 6 bases clipped from V and 2 bases from J, the junction kept 7 bases outside the gene matches. The V gene's germline CDR1 is MNHEY and CDR2 SVGAGI.

The chain joins TRBV7-2 to TRBJ2-1; TRBD2 agrees at 10 bases. The CDR3 has 15 amino acids. Looked up from germline, CDR1 is SGHTA and CDR2 is FQGNSA. V gave up 2 bases and J gave up 5 bases; unmatched junction bases: 3. CDR3 in DNA: TGTGCCAGCAGCTTATGGACTAGCGGTAACAATGAGCAGTTCTTC. Amino acids: CASSLWTSGNNEQFF.

The J gene is TRBJ1-2, the V gene TRBV14; D possibly corresponds to TRBD1 (5 bases). Looked up from germline, CDR1 is SGHDN and CDR2 is FVKESK. The CDR3 extends over 13 amino acids. Trimming pared 3 bases from V and 5 bases from J, leaving 10 bases between. CDR3 amino acids: CASSQIGDYGYTF. CDR3 bases: TGTGCCAGCAGCCAGATAGGGGATTATGGCTACACCTTC.

The chain couples TRBV30 to TRBJ2-7; 10 bases agree with TRBD2. The CDR3 totals 14 residues. Germline V gene lookup returns CDR1 GTSNPN and CDR2 SVGIG (reference sequence). The V and J ends lost 3 bases and 6 bases, in that order; junction bases with no gene match: 8. The CDR3 region is CAWSTGTSDTEQYF. Here the CDR3 DNA reads TGTGCCTGGAGCACCGGGACTAGCGATACCGAGCAGTACTTC.

V and J are TRBV27 and TRBJ2-3, with 8 bases matching TRBD2. The germline gives CDR1 MNHEY, CDR2 SMNVEV (reference sequence). The ends lost 6 bases at V and 5 bases at J; junction bases unmatched: 7. This CDR3 is built from 14 residues. The DNA of the CDR3 is TGTGCCAGCAGCCGTTATAGCGGGAAAGATACGCAGTATTTT. This encodes CASSRYSGKDTQYF.